The clone carrying this T cell receptor beta chain was seen a handful of times. Its antigen is unidentified. This entry comes from a study of CD8 T cells in ankylosing spondylitis. With molecular barcodes, quantitative 5'-RACE was used to make the TCR beta libraries. Using its own MiXCR run on the 5' RACE reads, TCRdb lists one record per CDR3 protein. This sample yields 750,000 to 850,000 distinct CDR3 sequences, of which 12% are seen a single time; under 0.6% belongs to the top ten. General study results and limits: Roughly eight highly homologous variants formed a TCR beta motif that appeared characteristic of ankylosing spondylitis blood. Disease-linked clones were CD8+ and relatively rare in peripheral blood. Matched synovial fluid from ankylosing spondylitis patients was reported to be enriched for disease-linked clones. Previously reported in reactive arthritis synovial fluid and blood were some of the motif variants.

The sequencing sample was made of blood, either unsorted or a sorted T cell fraction (not recorded which). The clonotype originates from a male donor with ankylosing spondylitis.

CDR3 residues: CASRSRSYGVNQPQHF. DNA for the CDR3: TGTGCCAGCAGGTCGAGGTCGTATGGGGTCAATCAGCCCCAGCATTTT. The genes are TRBV2 and TRBJ1-5; D remains ambiguous. Germline assignment: CDR1 SNHLY and CDR2 FYNNEI. This CDR3 spans 16 amino acids. Trimming left V 6 bases short and J 3 bases short, with 18 bases between. Complete variable domain (other parts from reference TRBV2 and TRBJ1-5): EPEVTQTPSHQVTQMGQEVILRCVPISNHLYFYWYRQILGQKVEFLVSFYNNEISEKSEIFDDQFSVERPDGSNFTLKIRSTKLEDSAMYFCASRSRSYGVNQPQHFGDGTRLSIL.